Shown below are 30 T cell receptor beta chains from a single sample sequenced in a study of T cells in localized non-small cell lung cancer. Here immunoSEQ multiplex PCR was the method, and the copy in TCRdb shows in-frame clones only, minus some. The data contain under 50,000 clones, roughly 88% of them seen just once; the ten biggest clones take up around 6%. Material: peripheral blood mononuclear cells, obtained before any cancer treatment. The receptor source for this set is a male donor at least 60 years old with stage II lung adenocarcinoma.

The chain joins TRBV5-6 to TRBJ1-1, with TRBD1 matching over 8 bases. This CDR3 is 13 amino acids long. Trimming took 4 bases from V and 4 from J; bases not matched to a gene: 3. Germline assignment: CDR1 SGHDT and CDR2 YYEEEE. CDR3 region: CASSLTGATEAFF. CDR3 DNA: TGTGCCAGCAGCCTGACAGGGGCCACTGAAGCTTTCTTT. The full variable domain, its missing parts supplied by reference TRBV5-6 and TRBJ1-1, is DAGVTQSPTHLIKTRGQQVTLRCSPKSGHDTVSWYQQALGQGPQFIFQYYEEEERQRGNFPDRFSGHQFPNYSSELNVNALLLGDSALYLCASSLTGATEAFFGQGTRLTVV.

This chain connects TRBV11-3 to TRBJ1-1, with unresolved D. Germline CDR1 SGHNT, CDR2 YENEEA. The CDR3 length is 14 residues. V shed 2 bases and J shed 0 bases, with 7 bases lying between them. CDR3 sequence reads: CASSLNALNTEAFF. As DNA, the CDR3 is TGTGCCAGCAGCTTAAACGCGCTGAACACTGAAGCTTTCTTT.

V usage is TRBV28 and J usage is TRBJ1-1; TRBD1 might be the D (5 bases). V lost 4 bases to trimming and J lost 0 bases, with 12 bases between them. Germline lookup yields CDR1 MDHEN and CDR2 SYDVKM. The CDR3 loop spans 15 amino acids. CDR3 nucleotides: TGTGCCAGCAGTTGGGACCGTTTTATGAACACTGAAGCTTTCTTT. This encodes CASSWDRFMNTEAFF.

This chain uses TRBV7-6 with TRBJ1-5; D unclear. Germline-derived CDR1 and CDR2 are SGHVS and FNYEAQ. Deletions cut 5 bases from V and 5 bases from J, with 13 bases between. This CDR3 has 14 residues. The CDR3 region is CASSTFSGDQPQHF. In DNA, the CDR3 is TGTGCCAGCAGCACATTTAGTGGGGATCAGCCCCAGCATTTT. The full variable domain, completed using reference TRBV7-6 and TRBJ1-5, is GAGVSQSPRYKVTKRGQDVALRCDPISGHVSLYWYRQALGQGPEFLTYFNYEAQQDKSGLPNDRFSAERPEGSISTLTIQRTEQRDSAMYRCASSTFSGDQPQHFGDGTRLSIL.

CDR3 loop: CASSQGSGPWQPQHF. The CDR3 DNA reads as TGCGCCAGCAGCCAAGGCTCAGGACCGTGGCAGCCCCAGCATTTT. This chain connects TRBV4-1 to TRBJ1-5; D call uncertain. The germline gives CDR1 MGHRA, CDR2 YSYEKL. The V and J ends lost 1 base and 7 bases respectively, with 14 bases between them. The CDR3 has 15 residues.

This chain joins TRBV5-4 and TRBJ2-7; D is possibly TRBD1 or TRBD2 (5 bases each). V was trimmed by 0 bases and J by 6 bases, leaving 19 bases between them. The germline gives CDR1 SGHNT, CDR2 YYREEE (reference sequence). The CDR3 loop spans 16 amino acids. This CDR3 is CASSLAGERGKSEQYF. CDR3 coding DNA: TGTGCCAGCAGCTTGGCCGGGGAAAGGGGAAAAAGCGAGCAGTACTTC.

This rearrangement joins TRBV29-1 to TRBJ2-5; maybe TRBD2 (6 bases). The CDR3 runs to 13 residues. CDR1 SQVTM and CDR2 ANQGSEA come from the germline V gene. The germline V and J ends were trimmed by 5 bases and 5 bases, with 15 bases remaining between them. The CDR3 nucleotides are TGCAGCGTTCGGACGGGACGGGGGGAGACCCAGTACTTC. It is translated as CSVRTGRGETQYF. Based on the CDR3 plus reference TRBV29-1 and TRBJ2-5, the full variable domain is SAVISQKPSRDICQRGTSLTIQCQVDSQVTMMFWYRQQPGQSLTLIATANQGSEATYESGFVIDKFPISRPNLTFSTLTVSNMSPEDSSIYLCSVRTGRGETQYFGPGTRLLVL.

V usage is TRBV10-1 and J usage is TRBJ2-3; a possible D gene is TRBD2 (6 bases). V was clipped by 3 bases and J by 4 bases, with 11 bases between them. CDR3 length equals 14 residues. Germline assignment: CDR1 WNHNN and CDR2 SYGVQD (reference sequence). CDR3 sequence: CASSDGSASDTQYF. CDR3 nucleotide sequence: TGCGCCAGCAGTGACGGGAGCGCTTCAGATACGCAGTATTTT.

A remark on this clone: At one of its ends the junction is not consistent with the germline gene, which may arise from a read error. This sequence joins TRBV4-1 and TRBJ2-5; 10 nucleotides line up with TRBD2. The length of the CDR3 is 16 residues. Germline CDR1 is MGHRA and CDR2 is YSYEKL. The DNA of the CDR3 is TGCGCCAGCGGCCAAGACAGCGGGAGGGTTCAAGAGACCCAGTACTTC. Its translation is CASGQDSGRVQETQYF.

The chain combines TRBV11-2 with TRBJ2-1; no firm D call. V was trimmed by 5 bases and J by 0 bases, leaving 14 bases between them. The CDR3 length is 16 residues. Germline V gives CDR1 SGHAT, CDR2 FQNNGV. CDR3 DNA sequence: TGTGCCAGCAGCCCGCCATCTGGAAGCTCCTACAATGAGCAGTTCTTC. It codes for CASSPPSGSSYNEQFF.

The chain combines TRBV6-5 with TRBJ1-1; maybe TRBD1 (5 bases). Germline values: CDR1 MNHEY, CDR2 SVGAGI. With 6 bases removed from V and 1 base from J, the gap between germline ends came to 12 bases. The CDR3 runs to 14 residues. The CDR3 sequence: CASRRSGANTEAFF. CDR3 in DNA: TGTGCCAGCAGGCGATCCGGGGCGAACACTGAAGCTTTCTTT.

V gene TRBV5-1 combines with J gene TRBJ1-4; D is unresolved. CDR1 SGHRS and CDR2 YFSETQ come from the germline V gene. The V and J ends lost 1 base and 3 bases respectively, with 4 bases between them. The CDR3 runs 13 residues. In nucleotides, the CDR3 is TGCGCCAGCAGCTTGAGCCCTAATGAAAAACTGTTTTTT. This sequence encodes CASSLSPNEKLFF.

The rearrangement links TRBV19 to TRBJ2-5; D not certain. CDR3 length: 14 amino acids. The V gene's germline CDR1 is LNHDA and CDR2 SQIVND (reference sequence). Trimming shortened V by 1 base and J by 4 bases, and 10 bases separated the two germline ends. In DNA, the CDR3 is TGTGCCAGTAGTATAGGGACGGGCCGAGAGACCCAGTACTTC. It translates to CASSIGTGRETQYF. The full variable domain, completed using reference TRBV19 and TRBJ2-5, is DGGITQSPKYLFRKEGQNVTLSCEQNLNHDAMYWYRQDPGQGLRLIYYSQIVNDFQKGDIAEGYSVSREKKESFPLTVTSAQKNPTAFYLCASSIGTGRETQYFGPGTRLLVL.

V and J are TRBV5-1 and TRBJ2-3, with D perhaps matching TRBD1 or TRBD2 (5 bases each). Trimming pared 8 bases from V and 4 bases from J, leaving 17 bases between. CDR3 length: 14 amino acids. CDR1 is SGHRS, CDR2 YFSETQ, per germline. DNA for the CDR3: TGCGCCAGTCGCTGGACCGGGGACGCAGATACGCAGTATTTT. As protein: CASRWTGDADTQYF.

The rearrangement uses TRBV18 and TRBJ1-6; the D gene is possibly TRBD1 (6 bases). Per the germline V gene, CDR1 is KGHSH and CDR2 is LQKENI. Trimming left V 3 bases short and J 10 bases short, with 10 bases between. The CDR3 is 13 residues long. The CDR3 loop is CASSPSGESPLHF. Here the CDR3 DNA reads TGTGCCAGCTCACCCTCAGGGGAGTCACCCCTCCACTTT. The full variable domain, completed using reference TRBV18 and TRBJ1-6, is NAGVMQNPRHLVRRRGQEARLRCSPMKGHSHVYWYRQLPEEGLKFMVYLQKENIIDESGMPKERFSAEFPKEGPSILRIQQVVRGDSAAYFCASSPSGESPLHFGNGTRLTVT.

This clone appeared a single time. This chain joins TRBV5-6 and TRBJ2-7; D is perhaps TRBD1 (5 bases). Trimming took 0 bases from V and 2 from J, leaving 15 bases between them. Germline V gene lookup returns CDR1 SGHDT and CDR2 YYEEEE. This CDR3 comprises 16 residues. The CDR3 loop is CASSLGVGAGTYEQYF. The CDR3 bases are TGTGCCAGCAGCTTGGGGGTTGGGGCAGGTACCTACGAGCAGTACTTC.

The V and J genes are TRBV18 and TRBJ1-1, with 7 positions matching TRBD1. The J segment lost 3 bases and the V segment lost 3 bases, leaving 4 bases of the junction unmatched. The CDR3 covers 14 residues. Germline CDR1 KGHSH, CDR2 LQKENI. DNA for the CDR3: TGTGCCAGCTCACCCGGACAGGCGGACACTGAAGCTTTCTTT. Encoded protein: CASSPGQADTEAFF.

J is TRBJ2-5 and V is TRBV9, with 8 bases lining up with TRBD2. The J call is in doubt because the DNA end fits TRBJ2-7 better. The CDR3 is 15 residues long. CDR1 and CDR2 from the germline V gene are SGDLS and YYNGEE. The CDR3 sequence: CASSPRAVAGNEQYF. DNA of the CDR3: TGTGCCAGCAGCCCTCGTGCGGTAGCGGGAAACGAGCAGTACTTC.

This chain uses TRBV2 with TRBJ2-5; D not certain. Germline CDR1 and CDR2: SNHLY and FYNNEI. CDR3 length: 15 amino acids. Trimming stripped 3 bases from V and 5 bases from J, with 16 bases between. CDR3 loop: CASSDLGVVLETQYF. The CDR3, as DNA: TGTGCCAGCAGTGATCTTGGGGTGGTTCTTGAGACCCAGTACTTC.

The chain recombines TRBV6-6 with TRBJ1-1, with D unresolved. CDR1 and CDR2 from the germline V gene are MNHNY and SVGAGI (reference sequence). The CDR3 has 13 residues. The V gene lost 5 bases and the J gene lost 0 bases, with 7 bases spanning the gap. Here the CDR3 DNA reads TGTGCCAGCAGTCGGACCGTGAACACTGAAGCTTTCTTT. It encodes CASSRTVNTEAFF.

The chain links TRBV28 to TRBJ1-6; D may be TRBD1 (5 bases). CDR3 length equals 15 residues. The germline V and J ends were trimmed by 2 bases and 10 bases, with 15 bases remaining between them. Germline assignment: CDR1 MDHEN and CDR2 SYDVKM. CDR3 amino acids: CASSLPWQGRSPLHF. The CDR3 region has the DNA TGTGCCAGCAGTTTACCCTGGCAGGGTCGATCACCCCTCCACTTT.

This chain connects TRBV6-1 to TRBJ2-5, with 7 bases fitting TRBD2. The trim removed 3 bases at V and 10 bases at J, leaving 2 bases unmatched. There are 11 residues in the CDR3. Germline-derived CDR1 and CDR2 are MNHNS and SASEGT. The CDR3 reads CASSEGGIQYF. In DNA form, the CDR3 reads TGTGCCAGCAGTGAGGGAGGGATCCAGTACTTC.

The chain combines TRBV15 with TRBJ2-1; D remains unclear. There are 13 residues in the CDR3. Germline CDR1 LNHNV, CDR2 YYDKDF (reference sequence). The germline V and J ends were trimmed by 5 bases and 0 bases, with 5 bases remaining between them. CDR3 protein: CATSPGSYNEQFF. In DNA form, the CDR3 reads TGTGCCACCAGCCCGGGCTCCTACAATGAGCAGTTCTTC.

V usage is TRBV29-1 and J usage is TRBJ2-6; D unresolved. The V end was cut by 5 bases, the J end by 1 base, with 9 bases between. Germline V gene lookup returns CDR1 SQVTM and CDR2 ANQGSEA. The CDR3 has 14 amino acids. CDR3 protein: CSVSVRSGANVLTF. In DNA, the CDR3 is TGCAGCGTTAGTGTGAGGTCTGGGGCCAACGTCCTGACTTTC.

V is TRBV14 and J is TRBJ2-2, with a weak D call TRBD2 (5 bases). Per the germline V gene, CDR1 is SGHDN and CDR2 is FVKESK. The CDR3 is 18 residues long. The ends were cut back, 0 bases at V and 5 bases at J, with 19 bases in the middle. The CDR3 DNA sequence: TGTGCCAGCAGCCAAGATCCGCCCCTCCTGCAGCGGACCGGGGAGCTGTTTTTT. Encoded protein: CASSQDPPLLQRTGELFF. The full variable domain, rest sourced from reference TRBV14 and TRBJ2-2, is EAGVTQFPSHSVIEKGQTVTLRCDPISGHDNLYWYRRVMGKEIKFLLHFVKESKQDESGMPNNRFLAERTGGTYSTLKVQPAELEDSGVYFCASSQDPPLLQRTGELFFGEGSRLTVL.

This clone showed up just once. The rearrangement links TRBV5-6 to TRBJ1-1; tentatively, D is TRBD1 (5 bases). The germline gives CDR1 SGHDT, CDR2 YYEEEE. V was clipped by 0 bases and J by 10 bases, with 16 bases between them. This CDR3 has 14 amino acids. Here the CDR3 reads CASSLASGHVSAFF. For the CDR3, the DNA is TGTGCCAGCAGCTTGGCCTCTGGACACGTTTCAGCTTTCTTT.

The chain links TRBV7-2 to TRBJ2-1; D may be TRBD1 (5 bases). Per germline, CDR1 SGHTA and CDR2 FQGNSA. Trimming took 3 bases from V and 10 from J, leaving 13 bases between them. The CDR3 is made up of 13 amino acids. CDR3 coding DNA: TGTGCCAGCAGCTTGTCTTCAGGGTGGGAGCAGTTCTTC. It yields the protein CASSLSSGWEQFF.

The rearrangement uses TRBV4-2 and TRBJ2-3; the match to TRBD2 covers 9 bases. The CDR3 covers 17 residues. The germline gives CDR1 LGHNA, CDR2 YNFKEQ. J lost 1 base, V lost 0 bases, and 5 bases had no gene match. CDR3 residues: CASSQERRTSGTDTQYF. CDR3 DNA sequence: TGTGCCAGCAGCCAAGAAAGGAGGACTAGCGGCACAGATACGCAGTATTTT.

The chain is built from TRBV28 and TRBJ1-5; possible D gene TRBD1, 6 bases. Germline V CDR1 and CDR2: MDHEN, SYDVKM. The length of the CDR3 is 17 residues. Deletions cut 2 bases from V and 3 bases from J, with 17 bases between. The CDR3: CASSLLGQVGANQPQHF. The CDR3 DNA follows: TGTGCCAGCAGTTTACTAGGGCAGGTGGGGGCCAATCAGCCCCAGCATTTT.

The gene calls are TRBV27 and TRBJ2-1; 9 bases map to TRBD2. V lost 6 bases and J lost 0; bases outside the gene matches: 6. Germline CDR1 and CDR2: MNHEY and SMNVEV (reference sequence). This CDR3 has 16 residues. The CDR3 bases are TGTGCCAGCAGCTGGGAGCGGGAGGTCTCCTACAATGAGCAGTTCTTC. Protein: CASSWEREVSYNEQFF.